This TCR beta chain was obtained from a study of blood T cell repertoires in COVID-19. Study at large: T cells, B-cell-depleted T cells, or PBMCs provided the cDNA or gDNA that served as material.

Followed longitudinally, the Seattle patients had been enrolled during active infection. This clone was seen a single time. Using immunoSEQ multiplex PCR, the repertoire was profiled, and TCRdb retains in-frame clones only, with some absent. The table includes about 500,000 clones, 70% to 90% detected once. Germline-derived CDR1 and CDR2 are ENHRY and SYGVKD. The CDR3 spans 15 residues. V lost 1 base and J lost 0, with 6 bases in between. J is TRBJ2-2 and V is TRBV10-3; TRBD1 might be the D (6 bases). Sequenced input: peripheral blood. This TCR was sampled from a woman in her forties or fifties with COVID-19, enrolled during active disease. Here the CDR3 DNA reads TGTGCCATCAGTGAGTACAGGGCGAACACCGGGGAGCTGTTTTTT. It codes for CAISEYRANTGELFF.